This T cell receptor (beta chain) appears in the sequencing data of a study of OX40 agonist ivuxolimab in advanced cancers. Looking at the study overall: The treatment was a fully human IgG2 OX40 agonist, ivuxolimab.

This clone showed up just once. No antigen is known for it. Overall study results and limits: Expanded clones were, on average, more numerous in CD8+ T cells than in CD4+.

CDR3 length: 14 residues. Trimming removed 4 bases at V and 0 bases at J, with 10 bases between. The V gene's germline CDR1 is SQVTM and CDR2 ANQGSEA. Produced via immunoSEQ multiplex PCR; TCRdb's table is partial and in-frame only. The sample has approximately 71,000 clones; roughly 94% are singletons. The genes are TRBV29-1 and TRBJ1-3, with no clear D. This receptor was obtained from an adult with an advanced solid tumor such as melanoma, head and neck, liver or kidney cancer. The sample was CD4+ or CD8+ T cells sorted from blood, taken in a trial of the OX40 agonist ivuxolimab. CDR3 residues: CSVAWVDSGNTIYF. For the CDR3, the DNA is TGCAGCGTTGCTTGGGTTGACTCTGGAAACACCATATATTTT.